Shown below are 14 T cell receptor beta chains from a single sample sequenced in a study of T cell responses to AZD1222 COVID-19 vaccine. Some clones are missing from TCRdb's copy, which holds only in-frame ones; the method was immunoSEQ multiplex PCR. The table shows roughly 270,000 clones, with 90% to 95% occurring only once. The sample consisted of peripheral blood, taken 28 days after the second AZD1222 dose. The source is an adult who received the AZD1222 COVID-19 vaccine.

This chain uses TRBV7-2 with TRBJ2-3; TRBD2 matches at 7 bases. Germline CDR1 is SGHTA and CDR2 is FQGNSA. There are 15 residues in the CDR3. After removal of 0 bases from V and 1 base from J, the junction contained 1 base not matched to a gene. The CDR3 coding sequence is TGTGCCAGCAGCTTAGCCCTAGCGGGCACAGATACGCAGTATTTT. Its protein is CASSLALAGTDTQYF.

A few counts support this clone. The chain recombines TRBV11-1 with TRBJ2-1, with D perhaps TRBD2 (6 bases). The germline V gene encodes CDR1 SGHAT and CDR2 FQDESV (reference sequence). The CDR3 has 16 amino acids. Between the trimmed V and J ends, which lost 1 base and 7 bases, there was a span of 17 bases. CDR3 residues: CASSLGTLAEGNEQFF. The CDR3 nucleotides are TGTGCCAGCAGCTTAGGAACACTAGCAGAGGGGAATGAGCAGTTCTTC.

The chain recombines TRBV3-1 (or the pseudogene TRBV3-2) with TRBJ2-7, with 8 bases matching TRBD1. The CDR3 is made up of 14 amino acids. The germline gives CDR1 LGHDT, CDR2 YNNKEL (reference sequence). Trimming took 4 bases from V and 7 from J; bases not matched to a gene: 9. In nucleotides, the CDR3 is TGTGCCAGCAGCCCCGCGGGGACAGGCGGGGAGCAGTACTTC. It is translated as CASSPAGTGGEQYF.

The V and J genes are TRBV3-1 (or the pseudogene TRBV3-2) and TRBJ2-6; maybe TRBD1 (5 bases). This CDR3 is built from 15 residues. The germline V gene encodes CDR1 LGHDT and CDR2 YNNKEL (reference sequence). Trimming left V 0 bases short and J 12 bases short, with 15 bases between. CDR3 coding DNA: TGTGCCAGCAGCCAAGAAACGCCAGGGTTGAGCGTCCTGACTTTC. Its translation is CASSQETPGLSVLTF.

This chain uses TRBV5-6 with TRBJ1-5, with D perhaps matching TRBD1 (6 bases). The length of the CDR3 is 14 residues. V lost 0 bases and J 5 bases, leaving 9 bases between the germline ends. Germline V lookup: CDR1 SGHDT, CDR2 YYEEEE. The chain's CDR3 is CASSLAGEDQPQHF. Here the CDR3 DNA reads TGTGCCAGCAGCTTGGCAGGGGAAGATCAGCCCCAGCATTTT.

A word on this clone: The same CDR3 arises from other DNA sequences in this sample as well. The chain links TRBV18 to TRBJ2-7; 9 nucleotides match TRBD1. Germline V gene sequence: CDR1 KGHSH, CDR2 LQKENI. The trim removed 6 bases at V and 3 bases at J, leaving 6 bases unmatched. This CDR3 spans 14 amino acids. CDR3 residues: CASSSGTGYYEQYF. CDR3 in DNA: TGTGCCAGCTCCTCCGGGACAGGGTACTACGAGCAGTACTTC.

The rearrangement joins TRBV5-1 to TRBJ1-2; D unresolved. Germline-derived CDR1 and CDR2 are SGHRS and YFSETQ. Trimming removed 5 bases from V and 4 bases from J, with 18 bases in between. The CDR3 length is 15 residues. The chain's CDR3 is CASSPPGGLFYGYTF. The CDR3 coding sequence is TGCGCCAGCAGTCCGCCCGGCGGCCTCTTCTATGGCTACACCTTC.

The count of this clone is one. J is TRBJ2-5 and V is TRBV28; D possibly corresponds to TRBD1 (5 bases). CDR3 length equals 14 residues. V lost 5 bases and J lost 2, with 12 bases in between. Germline values: CDR1 MDHEN, CDR2 SYDVKM. CDR3 sequence reads: CASSTAGPQETQYF. The DNA for the CDR3 is TGTGCCAGCAGTACTGCAGGGCCTCAAGAGACCCAGTACTTC.

J is TRBJ2-7 and V is TRBV4-1, with 9 bases aligning to TRBD2. CDR1 and CDR2 (germline): MGHRA, YSYEKL. J gave up 5 bases and V 4 bases, and 9 bases lay outside the gene matches. There are 15 residues in the CDR3. The CDR3 DNA follows: TGCGCCAGCAGCCCTCCGAGTAGCGGGAGTGACGAGCAGTACTTC. This translates into CASSPPSSGSDEQYF.

This clone was observed a few times. The chain has TRBV28 and TRBJ2-7; a possible D gene is TRBD1 (6 bases). In germline, CDR1 is MDHEN, CDR2 SYDVKM. V dropped 8 bases and J dropped 3 bases, with 14 bases sitting between them. This CDR3 has 13 residues. DNA of the CDR3: TGTGCCAGCCACCAAGGGGGATTCTACGAGCAGTACTTC. Protein: CASHQGGFYEQYF.

The gene calls are TRBV7-6 and TRBJ2-5; 7 bases are a match to TRBD1. The CDR3 consists of 16 residues. Trimming took 4 bases from V and 5 from J; bases not matched to a gene: 13. CDR1 and CDR2 (germline): SGHVS, FNYEAQ. CDR3 DNA: TGTGCCAGCAGCTCCGTCCTCATCGACAGGGACGAGACCCAGTACTTC. Translated: CASSSVLIDRDETQYF.

This chain uses TRBV6-6 with TRBJ2-7, with D perhaps matching TRBD1 (5 bases). This CDR3 spans 12 amino acids. The germline CDR1 and CDR2 sequences are MNHNY and SVGAGI (reference sequence). The ends were cut back, 6 bases at V and 2 bases at J, with 8 bases in the middle. CDR3 in amino acids: CASRVDTYEQYF. The CDR3 DNA reads as TGTGCCAGCAGAGTGGACACCTACGAGCAGTACTTC.

The chain uses TRBV30 and TRBJ1-6; perhaps TRBD1 as D (5 bases). V lost 1 base, J lost 10 bases, and 11 bases lay in between. In germline, CDR1 is GTSNPN, CDR2 SVGIG (reference sequence). The CDR3 runs to 13 residues. The CDR3 sequence: CAWSGGEGSPLHF. CDR3 DNA sequence: TGTGCCTGGAGTGGGGGGGAAGGGTCACCCCTCCACTTT.

This chain joins TRBV6-5 and TRBJ1-2; D possibly corresponds to TRBD1 (5 bases). Germline CDR1 and CDR2: MNHEY and SVGAGI. V was pared by 5 bases and J by 14 bases, with 12 bases between. CDR3 length equals 10 residues. The CDR3 DNA is TGTGCCAGCAGTCTCGAGACAGTTACCTTC. It is translated as CASSLETVTF.